One T cell receptor (beta chain) is described in this entry. The data belong to a study of CD8+ T cells in alopecia areata. Looking at the study overall: The duration of tofacitinib was 6 to 18 months, with 6 months off drug afterward.

The germline V gene encodes CDR1 SGHNT and CDR2 YYREEE (reference sequence). CDR3 length equals 14 residues. V lost 2 bases and J 5 bases, leaving 13 bases between the germline ends. Reverse transcription of extracted RNA yielded cDNA, which provided the sequencing template. Generated by immunoSEQ multiplex PCR, the TCRdb table keeps only in-frame clones and is missing some. The data show about 150,000 clones, over 70% seen once. V usage is TRBV5-4 and J usage is TRBJ1-2, with a tentative D call TRBD1 (6 bases). Sequences were derived from CD8+ T cells sorted from blood, sampled at week 0. The TCR sequence derives from a human donor with alopecia areata. The CDR3 bases are TGTGCCAGCAGCTTCTACAGGGTTACGTATGGCTACACCTTC. This codes for CASSFYRVTYGYTF.